The 6 T cell receptor beta chains listed next were all sequenced from one sample in a study of T cells in Graves' hyperthyroidism and ophthalmopathy. RNA transcripts gave rise to amplified TCR beta CDR3 regions. First-round RT-PCR targeting the TCR CDR3 was performed with the HTBI primer set. TCRdb reprocessed the multiplex PCR reads with MiXCR, giving one entry per CDR3 protein. The sample lists 700,000 or so distinct CDR3 sequences, roughly 14% occurring once. Sequenced sample: blood. These receptors originate from a woman between 45 and 60 years old with Graves' ophthalmopathy.

In this sample, this clonotype turned up many times. The V gene is TRBV12-5, the J gene TRBJ1-1, with TRBD1 as a possible D gene (6 bases). Trimming removed 0 bases at V and 7 bases at J, with 15 bases between. CDR3 length equals 15 residues. Germline CDR1 LGHNT, CDR2 FRNRAP. CDR3 DNA: TGTGCTAGTGGTTTGGTATTAGGGGGGCTGGATGAAGCTTTCTTT. It yields the protein CASGLVLGGLDEAFF. Supplemented by reference TRBV12-5 and TRBJ1-1, the full variable domain reads DARVTQTPRHKVTEMGQEVTMRCQPILGHNTVFWYRQTMMQGLELLAYFRNRAPLDDSGMPKDRFSAEMPDATLATLKIQPSEPRDSAVYFCASGLVLGGLDEAFFGQGTRLTVV.

This clonotype was picked up many times. The chain employs TRBV20-1 and TRBJ2-3; 12 positions match TRBD2. Per the germline V gene, CDR1 is DFQATT and CDR2 is SNEGSKA (reference sequence). CDR3 length: 20 amino acids. The junction had 18 bases not matched to a gene; V was cut back by 3 bases and J by 2 bases. CDR3 nucleotide sequence: TGCAGTGCTAGCTCCTATTCGGCTCGGACTAGCGGGGCCCCCACAGATACGCAGTATTTT. The encoded protein is CSASSYSARTSGAPTDTQYF.

The chain links TRBV20-1 to TRBJ2-3; 8 nucleotides match TRBD1. The CDR3 contains 15 residues. Germline CDR1 reads DFQATT; CDR2 reads SNEGSKA (reference sequence). The ends lost 4 bases at V and 5 bases at J; junction bases unmatched: 11. CDR3 in amino acids: CSAKRDRWRVDTQYF. In nucleotides, the CDR3 is TGCAGTGCTAAGAGGGACAGGTGGAGGGTAGATACGCAGTATTTT.

This clonotype showed up many times. V and J are TRBV12-3 or TRBV12-4 and TRBJ1-1, with D possibly being TRBD1 (6 bases). The CDR3 runs 12 residues. V lost 6 bases, J lost 9 bases, and 14 bases lay in between. The CDR3 region is CASSIGQTKAFF. The CDR3 bases are TGTGCCAGCAGCATCGGACAGACAAAAGCTTTCTTT.

This clonotype was picked up many times. This chain links TRBV11-3 with TRBJ1-1; 7 bases are shared with TRBD1. The germline V gene has CDR1 SGHNT and CDR2 YENEEA. The CDR3 totals 14 residues. J was trimmed by 5 bases and V by 8 bases; bases with no gene match: 11. CDR3 in amino acids: CASGDDRARTEAFF. CDR3 nucleotide sequence: TGTGCCAGCGGAGACGACAGGGCGCGAACTGAAGCTTTCTTT.

This clonotype was picked up many times. The rearrangement joins TRBV12-3 or TRBV12-4 to TRBJ2-3; D remains ambiguous. This CDR3 spans 12 amino acids. V was shortened by 2 bases and J by 4 bases, with 4 bases between the two germline ends. DNA of the CDR3: TGTGCCAGCAGTTTACAGGCAGATACGCAGTATTTT. The encoded protein is CASSLQADTQYF.